The 7 T cell receptor beta chains presented below share a single source sample, sequenced in a study of cytotoxic CD8 clonotypes in ibrutinib-treated CLL. Some clones are missing from TCRdb's copy, which holds only in-frame ones; the method was immunoSEQ multiplex PCR. The table shows 110,000 or so clones, with about 50% occurring only once. Here the sequenced sample was PBMCs, taken after 24 months of ibrutinib treatment. Every receptor here comes from a human donor with chronic lymphocytic leukemia.

The chain has TRBV5-1 and TRBJ1-2; D may be TRBD1 (5 bases). Germline V CDR1 and CDR2: SGHRS, YFSETQ. V was cut by 3 bases and J by 13 bases, with 19 bases left in between. The CDR3 has 13 residues. The CDR3 reads CASSSVREGPATF. CDR3 DNA: TGCGCCAGCAGCTCTGTCCGGGAGGGGCCCGCCACCTTC.

The rearrangement joins TRBV11-2 to TRBJ1-1; maybe TRBD1 (6 bases). This CDR3 region has 14 residues. Germline V gene sequence: CDR1 SGHAT, CDR2 FQNNGV. The V end lost 3 bases, the J end lost 4 bases, and 12 bases lay between the germline ends. DNA for the CDR3: TGTGCCAGCAGCTTCTCAGGGGTCGTCACTGAAGCTTTCTTT. Translating gives CASSFSGVVTEAFF.

The rearrangement joins TRBV4-1 to TRBJ2-1; no clear D. Trimming stripped 3 bases from V and 2 bases from J, with 8 bases between. This CDR3 spans 14 amino acids. CDR1 and CDR2 (germline): MGHRA, YSYEKL. In DNA form, the CDR3 reads TGCGCCAGCAGCCACGAAGGGCCCTACAATGAGCAGTTCTTC. Protein product: CASSHEGPYNEQFF.

The chain uses TRBV7-3 and TRBJ2-3; D is perhaps TRBD2 (6 bases). The ends were cut back, 4 bases at V and 7 bases at J, with 15 bases in the middle. This CDR3 is 14 amino acids long. Germline V gene lookup returns CDR1 SGHTA and CDR2 FQGTGA. The CDR3 loop is CASSSQSRGNTQYF. As DNA, the CDR3 is TGTGCCAGCAGCTCGCAGTCACGGGGGAATACGCAGTATTTT.

The V call is TRBV11-1, the J call TRBJ2-2; 10 nucleotides agree with TRBD1. The CDR3 length is 15 residues. With V trimmed by 5 bases and J by 4 bases, 4 bases remained unmatched. The V gene's germline CDR1 is SGHAT and CDR2 FQDESV (reference sequence). The CDR3, as DNA: TGTGCCAGCAGCCCGGGACAGGGGTCCACCGGGGAGCTGTTTTTT. Translation: CASSPGQGSTGELFF.

The chain recombines TRBV6-1 with TRBJ1-5; D is uncertain. This CDR3 is built from 13 residues. The germline gives CDR1 MNHNS, CDR2 SASEGT. V was trimmed by 5 bases and J by 7 bases, leaving 12 bases between them. The CDR3 spells CASSQEVGQPQHF. The CDR3 coding sequence is TGTGCCAGCAGTCAAGAGGTGGGGCAGCCCCAGCATTTT.

The chain recombines TRBV5-1 with TRBJ2-7; 10 nucleotides agree with TRBD1. In germline, CDR1 is SGHRS, CDR2 YFSETQ. This CDR3 has 15 residues. The ends lost 5 bases at V and 5 bases at J; junction bases unmatched: 10. For the CDR3, the DNA is TGCGCCAGCAGTTCCCGGGACAGGGGCGTCGACGAGCAGTACTTC. The encoded protein is CASSSRDRGVDEQYF.